This entry lists 14 T cell receptor beta chains sequenced from one sample in a study of molecular identifiers for immune sequencing clone quantification. TCRdb passed the PCR reads through MiXCR, listing each CDR3 protein once. In the table there are 400,000 to 600,000 distinct CDR3 sequences, roughly a fifth of which are singletons. The sample was naive CD8+ T cells from blood, with Jurkat cell RNA spiked in. Subset in this sample: FACS-sorted CD8+CD4-CCR7+CD45RA+ naive T cells. All receptors come from a human donor in good health. Some libraries in this study had Jurkat cell RNA spiked in.

J is TRBJ2-7 and V is TRBV10-3, with D possibly TRBD2 on 7 matching bases. This CDR3 spans 16 amino acids. With 3 bases removed from V and 0 bases from J, the gap between germline ends came to 15 bases. In germline, CDR1 is ENHRY, CDR2 SYGVKD. The CDR3 nucleotides read TGTGCCATCAGTGAACTGGGCGGGGGCCACTCCTACGAGCAGTACTTC. This translates into CAISELGGGHSYEQYF.

This clonotype has ten or more counts. The rearrangement joins TRBV4-1 to TRBJ2-7, with D uncertain. Trimming removed 1 base from V and 3 bases from J, with 7 bases in between. Germline V gene lookup returns CDR1 MGHRA and CDR2 YSYEKL. The CDR3 consists of 13 residues. CDR3 nucleotide sequence: TGCGCCAGCAGCCAAGTTGTGGACTACGAGCAGTACTTC. It translates to CASSQVVDYEQYF.

Note on this clonotype: Given a much more abundant clone one base away, this may be a read error. The final CDR3 position lacks the conserved phenylalanine or tryptophan, pointing to a likely read error. The chain has TRBV4-1 and TRBJ1-3; possibly TRBD1 for D (6 bases). The V end was cut by 2 bases, the J end by 7 bases, with 27 bases between. This CDR3 has 19 amino acids. Germline values: CDR1 MGHRA, CDR2 YSYEKL. CDR3 sequence (DNA): TGCGCCAGCAGCCAACCGGGGGCGATTGCCTCTCTTGTGGGGAACACCATATATCTT. This encodes CASSQPGAIASLVGNTIYL.

For this clonotype: A much larger clone sits a single nucleotide away, making a read error possible. V usage is TRBV6-1 and J usage is TRBJ2-3; no clear D. CDR3 length: 15 amino acids. CDR1 MNHNS and CDR2 SASEGT come from the germline V gene. The CDR3 DNA is TGTACCAGCAGTGAAGCGCATTTAGCCGCAGATACGCAGTATTTT. Its protein is CTSSEAHLAADTQYF.

This clonotype was seen a few times. The CDR3 nucleotides are TGTGCCACCAGTGATCCTCCCGGGACAGGGAACACCGGGGAGCTGTTTTTT. Its translation: CATSDPPGTGNTGELFF. The genes are TRBV24-1 and TRBJ2-2; TRBD1 matches at 8 bases. The CDR3 consists of 17 residues. V was clipped by 3 bases and J by 1 base; unmatched bases: 6. CDR1 and CDR2 (germline): KGHDR, SFDVKD.

The table lists this clonotype with many counts. This rearrangement joins TRBV7-9 to TRBJ2-5; no firm D call. Germline-derived CDR1 and CDR2 are SEHNR and FQNEAQ (reference sequence). The CDR3 contains 15 residues. Trimming took 5 bases from V and 1 from J, leaving 14 bases between them. CDR3 nucleotides: TGTGCCAGCAGCCAACAGACCGCGAGCCAAGAGACCCAGTACTTC. Translation: CASSQQTASQETQYF.

The chain has TRBV3-1 and TRBJ1-1; D not resolved. There are 13 residues in the CDR3. V was trimmed by 0 bases and J by 10 bases, leaving 12 bases between them. Looked up from germline, CDR1 is LGHDT and CDR2 is YNNKEL (reference sequence). The CDR3, as DNA: TGTGCCAGCAGCCAAGAAGGGCCCCTGCGAGCTTTCTTT. This encodes CASSQEGPLRAFF.

This clonotype was observed at least ten times. This rearrangement joins TRBV7-9 to TRBJ2-7; 8 bases are a match to TRBD2. V lost 6 bases and J lost 3; bases outside the gene matches: 7. CDR1 and CDR2 (germline): SEHNR, FQNEAQ (reference sequence). This CDR3 has 14 amino acids. The CDR3 is CASSFFAGGYEQYF. Written as DNA, the CDR3 is TGTGCCAGCAGTTTTTTCGCGGGAGGCTACGAGCAGTACTTC. Looking up the rest from reference TRBV7-9 and TRBJ2-7 gives the full variable domain: DTGVSQNPRHKITKRGQNVTFRCDPISEHNRLYWYRQTLGQGPEFLTYFQNEAQLEKSRLLSDRFSAERPKGSFSTLEIQRTEQGDSAMYLCASSFFAGGYEQYFGPGTRLTVT.

This clonotype showed up many times. The rearrangement joins TRBV4-3 to TRBJ1-2; 12 positions match TRBD1. Trimming took 3 bases from V and 4 from J; bases not matched to a gene: 6. Germline values: CDR1 LGHNA, CDR2 YSLEER. This CDR3 contains 16 residues. The CDR3 DNA reads as TGCGCCAGCAGCCAGGGGACAGGGGGCGTTTTCTATGGCTACACCTTC. Translating gives CASSQGTGGVFYGYTF.

The J gene is TRBJ1-1, the V gene TRBV9; TRBD1 is a possible D gene (5 bases). The V and J ends lost 0 bases and 5 bases respectively, with 11 bases between them. Germline V CDR1 and CDR2: SGDLS, YYNGEE. The CDR3 runs to 14 residues. In nucleotides, the CDR3 is TGTGCCAGCAGCGTAGGTGGGGGAGAGACTGAAGCTTTCTTT. Amino acid sequence: CASSVGGGETEAFF.

A few counts support this clonotype. This sequence joins TRBV5-1 and TRBJ2-2; 10 bases match TRBD1. The CDR3 covers 17 residues. Germline loops: CDR1 SGHRS, CDR2 YFSETQ. Losses at the gene ends were 3 bases for V and 4 bases for J; bases not matched to a gene: 9. In nucleotides, the CDR3 is TGCGCCAGCAGCTGTGAACCGGGACAGGGGTGCACCGGGGAGCTGTTTTTT. Its protein product is CASSCEPGQGCTGELFF.

This clonotype was observed at least ten times. This chain joins TRBV7-9 and TRBJ2-3; TRBD2 is a possible D gene (6 bases). Germline CDR1 is SEHNR and CDR2 is FQNEAQ (reference sequence). This CDR3 region has 14 residues. The V and J ends lost 5 bases and 6 bases respectively, with 15 bases between them. CDR3 nucleotide sequence: TGTGCCAGCAGCCCCGGTTGGGGGGTCGATACGCAGTATTTT. Translation gives CASSPGWGVDTQYF.

This clonotype was seen many times. V is TRBV2 and J is TRBJ2-1, with 9 bases that match TRBD2. Germline V gene lookup returns CDR1 SNHLY and CDR2 FYNNEI. Trimming cost V 7 bases and J 8 bases; bases outside gene matches: 9. The CDR3 extends over 14 amino acids. In DNA, the CDR3 is TGTGCCAGCATCATGGGACTAGCATTAGATGAGCAGTTCTTC. As protein: CASIMGLALDEQFF.

Of note for this clonotype: A read error may explain this, as a much larger clone is one base away. The chain carries TRBV5-1 and TRBJ2-7, with a tentative D call TRBD1 (5 bases). With 2 bases removed from V and 7 bases from J, the gap between germline ends came to 10 bases. CDR1 is SGHRS, CDR2 YFSETQ, per germline. This CDR3 region has 12 residues. CDR3 sequence reads: CASSFIGDEQYF. The CDR3 coding sequence is TGCGCCAGCAGCTTTATAGGGGATGAGCAGTACTTC.